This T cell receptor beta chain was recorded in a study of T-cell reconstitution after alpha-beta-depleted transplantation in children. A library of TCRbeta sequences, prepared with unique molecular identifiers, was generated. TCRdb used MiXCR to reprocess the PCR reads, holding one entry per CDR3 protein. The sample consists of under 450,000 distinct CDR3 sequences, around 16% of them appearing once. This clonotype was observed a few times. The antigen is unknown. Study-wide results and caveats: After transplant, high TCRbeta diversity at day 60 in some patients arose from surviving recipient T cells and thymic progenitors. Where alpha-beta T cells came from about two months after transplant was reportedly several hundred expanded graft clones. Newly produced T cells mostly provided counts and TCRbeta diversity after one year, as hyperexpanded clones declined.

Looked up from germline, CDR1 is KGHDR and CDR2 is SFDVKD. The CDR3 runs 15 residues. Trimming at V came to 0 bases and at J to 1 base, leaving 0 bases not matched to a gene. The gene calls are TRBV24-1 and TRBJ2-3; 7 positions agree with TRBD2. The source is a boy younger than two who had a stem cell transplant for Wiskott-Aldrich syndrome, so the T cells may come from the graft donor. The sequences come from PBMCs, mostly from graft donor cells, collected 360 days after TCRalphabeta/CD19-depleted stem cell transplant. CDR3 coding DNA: TGTGCCACCAGTGATTTGACTAGCGGCACAGATACGCAGTATTTT. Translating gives CATSDLTSGTDTQYF.